Following are 19 T cell receptor beta chains from one sample sequenced in a study of cytomegalovirus exposure and HLA in healthy donors. Only in-frame clones appear in the TCRdb table, and some are missing; sequencing was by immunoSEQ multiplex PCR. The data show under 150,000 clones, 85% to 90% seen once. What was sequenced was PBMCs. Every receptor here comes from a young man in good health and CMV-seropositive.

This clone has at least ten counts. This CDR3 is also generated by other DNA sequences in the sample. The rearrangement uses TRBV5-1 and TRBJ2-5; TRBD1 is a possible D gene (6 bases). The CDR3 has 14 residues. The germline gives CDR1 SGHRS, CDR2 YFSETQ. Trimming removed 0 bases from V and 4 bases from J, with 10 bases in between. This CDR3 is CASSLGPRGETQYF. CDR3 nucleotide sequence: TGCGCCAGCAGCTTGGGCCCCAGGGGAGAGACCCAGTACTTC.

V is TRBV27 and J is TRBJ1-5; 7 bases map to TRBD1. V trimming: 2 bases; J trimming: 2 bases; junction bases outside the gene matches: 3. This CDR3 region has 15 residues. The germline gives CDR1 MNHEY, CDR2 SMNVEV (reference sequence). DNA of the CDR3: TGTGCCAGCAGTTTAAGAGGGGGCGGCAATCAGCCCCAGCATTTT. Protein product: CASSLRGGGNQPQHF.

CDR3 coding DNA: TGTGCCAGCAGCCGGACGGAGGCAGATTTAGCCACGCAGTATTTT. Its protein product is CASSRTEADLATQYF. The genes are TRBV5-8 and TRBJ2-3, with TRBD2 as a possible D gene (5 bases). Between the trimmed V and J ends, which lost 4 bases and 9 bases, there was a span of 21 bases. CDR1 is SGHTS, CDR2 YDEGEE, per germline. The CDR3 runs 15 residues.

DNA for the CDR3: TGTGCCAGCAGCCGCCGGGGCACAGATACGCAGTATTTT. This encodes CASSRRGTDTQYF. The V call is TRBV5-6, the J call TRBJ2-3, with D uncertain. V was shortened by 4 bases and J by 1 base, with 7 bases between the two germline ends. The CDR3 contains 13 residues. Germline values: CDR1 SGHDT, CDR2 YYEEEE.

This sequence joins TRBV7-6 and TRBJ1-2, with TRBD1 matching 9 bases. V shed 5 bases and J 4 bases; nucleotides not matched to a gene: 5. Per the germline V gene, CDR1 is SGHVS and CDR2 is FNYEAQ. The CDR3 is 14 amino acids. The CDR3 sequence is CASSPDRGSYGYTF. CDR3 nucleotide sequence: TGTGCCAGCAGCCCGGACAGGGGTAGCTATGGCTACACCTTC.

The chain employs TRBV4-1 and TRBJ2-7; D not resolved. V was pared by 4 bases and J by 4 bases, with 17 bases between. This CDR3 spans 15 amino acids. CDR1 MGHRA and CDR2 YSYEKL come from the germline V gene. CDR3 residues: CASSPLFVEPYEQYF. The CDR3 bases are TGCGCCAGCAGCCCCCTTTTTGTGGAGCCGTACGAGCAGTACTTC.

This clone has a single count. This chain uses TRBV5-6 with TRBJ2-1; tentative D call: TRBD1 (6 bases). The length of the CDR3 is 16 residues. Germline values: CDR1 SGHDT, CDR2 YYEEEE. The ends were cut back, 0 bases at V and 4 bases at J, with 14 bases in the middle. CDR3 amino acids: CASSLVGQFLYNEQFF. CDR3 bases: TGTGCCAGCAGCTTGGTTGGACAGTTTCTTTACAATGAGCAGTTCTTC.

The genes are TRBV11-2 and TRBJ1-6; D is ambiguous. CDR1 is SGHAT, CDR2 FQNNGV, per germline. The CDR3 is 16 amino acids. The V end was cut by 0 bases, the J end by 3 bases, with 9 bases between. DNA of the CDR3: TGTGCCAGCAGCTTAGATTTTGAGAGCTATAATTCACCCCTCCACTTT. This sequence encodes CASSLDFESYNSPLHF.

This chain links TRBV5-4 with TRBJ2-5; D is undetermined. The ends were cut back, 2 bases at V and 1 base at J, with 6 bases in the middle. The CDR3 totals 13 residues. Germline V lookup: CDR1 SGHNT, CDR2 YYREEE (reference sequence). In DNA form, the CDR3 reads TGTGCCAGCAGCTTACCCAGCCAAGAGACCCAGTACTTC. The encoded protein is CASSLPSQETQYF.

J is TRBJ2-1 and V is TRBV5-1; 12 nucleotides agree with TRBD2. The CDR3 is made up of 15 amino acids. Germline CDR1 reads SGHRS; CDR2 reads YFSETQ. Losses at the gene ends were 0 bases for V and 7 bases for J; bases not matched to a gene: 2. The CDR3 DNA sequence: TGCGCCAGCAGCTTGGTTACTAGCGGGGGGAATGAGCAGTTCTTC. Protein: CASSLVTSGGNEQFF. Full variable domain (outside the CDR3, taken from reference TRBV5-1 and TRBJ2-1): KAGVTQTPRYLIKTRGQQVTLSCSPISGHRSVSWYQQTPGQGLQFLFEYFSETQRNKGNFPGRFSGRQFSNSRSEMNVSTLELGDSALYLCASSLVTSGGNEQFFGPGTRLTVL.

Concerning this clone itself: The junction shows a germline mismatch at one end, possibly a read error. The V and J genes are TRBV7-7 and TRBJ2-1; TRBD2 might be the D (6 bases). Per germline, CDR1 SSHAT and CDR2 FNYEAQ (reference sequence). The CDR3 totals 13 residues. CDR3 in DNA: TGTGCTAGCAGCACCGGACGGGGGAATGAGCAGTTCTTC. It specifies CASSTGRGNEQFF.

The CDR3 sequence: CAISLGQTNTGELFF. The CDR3 DNA reads TGTGCCATCAGCCTAGGACAGACGAACACCGGGGAGCTGTTTTTT. The rearrangement joins TRBV10-3 to TRBJ2-2; D possibly corresponds to TRBD1 (6 bases). The CDR3 sequence is 15 residues long. With 6 bases removed from V and 0 bases from J, the gap between germline ends came to 11 bases. Per the germline V gene, CDR1 is ENHRY and CDR2 is SYGVKD.

CDR3 loop: CASSASGGKLYF. CDR3 coding DNA: TGTGCCAGCAGCGCCTCAGGGGGGAAATTGTACTTC. This rearrangement joins TRBV7-3 to TRBJ2-4; D perhaps matches TRBD1 (7 bases). The CDR3 extends over 12 amino acids. Germline CDR1 SGHTA, CDR2 FQGTGA. Trimming pared 5 bases from V and 15 bases from J, leaving 17 bases between.

The chain employs TRBV27 and TRBJ2-7; D might be TRBD1 (6 bases). Per germline, CDR1 MNHEY and CDR2 SMNVEV (reference sequence). This CDR3 region has 17 residues. V gave up 5 bases and J gave up 0 bases, with 20 bases separating them. The CDR3: CASSIRGQLSLSYEQYF. In DNA, the CDR3 is TGTGCCAGCAGTATTCGAGGACAGCTGAGCCTCTCCTACGAGCAGTACTTC.

The chain recombines TRBV2 with TRBJ1-5; the D gene is possibly TRBD1 (6 bases). CDR3 size: 14 residues. Between the trimmed V and J ends, which lost 7 bases and 4 bases, there was a span of 14 bases. The germline CDR1 and CDR2 sequences are SNHLY and FYNNEI. As DNA, the CDR3 is TGTGCCAGCAACCCACAGGGCCTTAATCAGCCCCAGCATTTT. The encoded protein is CASNPQGLNQPQHF.

V gene TRBV9 combines with J gene TRBJ1-4, with 8 bases that match TRBD1. The CDR3 is made up of 13 amino acids. With V trimmed by 5 bases and J by 6 bases, 3 bases remained unmatched. The germline CDR1 and CDR2 sequences are SGDLS and YYNGEE. CDR3 DNA sequence: TGTGCCAGCAGAGGACAGGGTGATGAAAAACTGTTTTTT. It is translated as CASRGQGDEKLFF. Full variable domain (rest looked up from reference TRBV9 and TRBJ1-4): DSGVTQTPKHLITATGQRVTLRCSPRSGDLSVYWYQQSLDQGLQFLIQYYNGEERAKGNILERFSAQQFPDLHSELNLSSLELGDSALYFCASRGQGDEKLFFGSGTQLSVL.

The CDR3 DNA is TGTGCCAGCAGCTCAAGGACTAGCGGGTCGCGCGAGCAGTACTTC. Translation gives CASSSRTSGSREQYF. V gene TRBV5-8 combines with J gene TRBJ2-7; TRBD2 matches 11 bases. The CDR3 runs 15 residues. J gave up 6 bases and V 3 bases, and 8 bases lay outside the gene matches. Germline CDR1 is SGHTS and CDR2 is YDEGEE.

This chain links TRBV7-9 with TRBJ2-1; 8 nucleotides align to TRBD2. CDR3 length: 17 residues. Germline trimming cut 5 bases from V and 3 bases from J; bases unmatched to any gene: 12. Germline V gene lookup returns CDR1 SEHNR and CDR2 FQNEAQ (reference sequence). CDR3 coding DNA: TGTGCCAGCAGCCCCCAGACGAGCGGGAGCAGCTACAATGAGCAGTTCTTC. This encodes CASSPQTSGSSYNEQFF.

The gene calls are TRBV5-6 and TRBJ2-7; D is perhaps TRBD2 (5 bases). The ends were cut back, 3 bases at V and 7 bases at J, with 14 bases in the middle. The germline V gene has CDR1 SGHDT and CDR2 YYEEEE. The CDR3 sequence is 13 residues long. The CDR3, as DNA: TGTGCCAGCAGCTCAGGACCCCCGGGGGAGCAGTACTTC. It translates to CASSSGPPGEQYF. Supplemented by reference TRBV5-6 and TRBJ2-7, the full variable domain reads DAGVTQSPTHLIKTRGQQVTLRCSPKSGHDTVSWYQQALGQGPQFIFQYYEEEERQRGNFPDRFSGHQFPNYSSELNVNALLLGDSALYLCASSSGPPGEQYFGPGTRLTVT.